This T cell receptor (beta chain) derives from a study of blood T cells in healthy people across ages. Study-wide findings and caveats: When set beside aged donors, long-lived donors presented more naive CD4+ cells and higher diversity.

Through a sample-barcoded 5' primer and a J-beta primer mix, a second PCR was run for roughly 6 to 12 cycles. Sequencing yielded, for each sample, at least 2.5 million paired-end reads carrying CDR3. TCRdb reprocessed the 5' RACE reads with MiXCR, giving one entry per CDR3 protein. This sample carries about 570,000 distinct CDR3 sequences, about 25% of them seen once, and the ten largest clones take approximately 17%. Germline CDR1 reads KGHDR; CDR2 reads SFDVKD. V lost 5 bases, J lost 2 bases, and 9 bases stayed unmatched. This CDR3 has 17 residues. As regards this clonotype: What it recognizes is unknown.

Donors gave 8.5 to 10 milliliters of peripheral blood apiece. Input material: blood. This receptor was identified in a woman in her 70s in good health. V and J are TRBV24-1 and TRBJ2-2; 8 nucleotides agree with TRBD1. The CDR3 nucleotides read TGTGCCACCAGTGGGGTACCGGGACAGGACAACACCGGGGAGCTGTTTTTT. It encodes CATSGVPGQDNTGELFF.